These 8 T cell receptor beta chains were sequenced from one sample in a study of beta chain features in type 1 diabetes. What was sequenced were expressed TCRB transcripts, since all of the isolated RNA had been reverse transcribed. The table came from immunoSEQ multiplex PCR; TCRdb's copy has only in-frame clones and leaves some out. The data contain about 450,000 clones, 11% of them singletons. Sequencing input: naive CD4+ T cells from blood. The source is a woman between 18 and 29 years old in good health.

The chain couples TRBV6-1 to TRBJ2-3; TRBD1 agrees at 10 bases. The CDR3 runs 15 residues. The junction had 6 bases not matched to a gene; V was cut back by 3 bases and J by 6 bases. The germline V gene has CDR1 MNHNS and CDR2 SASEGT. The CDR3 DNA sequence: TGTGCCAGCAGTGAGGACAGGGGGAGGTCGGATACGCAGTATTTT. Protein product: CASSEDRGRSDTQYF.

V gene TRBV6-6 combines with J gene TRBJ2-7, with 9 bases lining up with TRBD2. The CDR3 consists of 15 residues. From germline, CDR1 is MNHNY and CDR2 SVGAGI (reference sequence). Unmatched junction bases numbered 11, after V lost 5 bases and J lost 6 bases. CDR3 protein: CASSPSAGGSSEQYF. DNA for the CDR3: TGTGCCAGCAGTCCCAGCGCGGGAGGGTCGTCCGAGCAGTACTTC.

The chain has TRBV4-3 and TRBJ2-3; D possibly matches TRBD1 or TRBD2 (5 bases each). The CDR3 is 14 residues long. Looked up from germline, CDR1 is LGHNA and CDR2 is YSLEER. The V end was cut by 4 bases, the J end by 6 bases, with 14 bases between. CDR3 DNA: TGCGCCAGCAGCCGGGACGGTGCATGGGATACGCAGTATTTT. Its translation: CASSRDGAWDTQYF.

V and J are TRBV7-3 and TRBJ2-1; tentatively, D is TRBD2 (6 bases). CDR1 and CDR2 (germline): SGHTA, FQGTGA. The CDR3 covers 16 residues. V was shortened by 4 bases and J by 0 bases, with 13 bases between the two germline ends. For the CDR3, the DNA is TGTGCCAGCAGCTCTCTAGCGCCGAGCTCCTACAATGAGCAGTTCTTC. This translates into CASSSLAPSSYNEQFF.

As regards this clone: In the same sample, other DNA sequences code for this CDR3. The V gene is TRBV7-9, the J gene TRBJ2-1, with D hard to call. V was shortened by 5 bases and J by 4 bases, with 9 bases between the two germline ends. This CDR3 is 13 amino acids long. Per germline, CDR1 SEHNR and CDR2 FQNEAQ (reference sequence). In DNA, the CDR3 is TGTGCCAGCAGCCCAAGGAGTTACAATGAGCAGTTCTTC. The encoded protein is CASSPRSYNEQFF.

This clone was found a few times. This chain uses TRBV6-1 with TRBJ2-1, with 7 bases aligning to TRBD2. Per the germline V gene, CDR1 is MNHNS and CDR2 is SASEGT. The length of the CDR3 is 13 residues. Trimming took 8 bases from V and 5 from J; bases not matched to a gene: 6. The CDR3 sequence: CASGLLADNEQFF. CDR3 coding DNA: TGTGCCAGCGGTCTGCTAGCGGACAATGAGCAGTTCTTC.

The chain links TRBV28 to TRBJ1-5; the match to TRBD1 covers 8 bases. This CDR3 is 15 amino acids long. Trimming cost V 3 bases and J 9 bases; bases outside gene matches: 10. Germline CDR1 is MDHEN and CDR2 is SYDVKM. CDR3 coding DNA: TGTGCCAGCAGTTTGGGACAGGCAAGAGTCCCGCCCCAGCATTTT. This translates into CASSLGQARVPPQHF.

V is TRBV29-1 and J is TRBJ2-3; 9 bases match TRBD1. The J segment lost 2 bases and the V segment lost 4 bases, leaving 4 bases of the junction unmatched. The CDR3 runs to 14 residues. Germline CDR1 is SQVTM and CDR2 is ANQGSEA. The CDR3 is CSVGGTGITDTQYF. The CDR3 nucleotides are TGCAGCGTTGGTGGGACAGGGATCACAGATACGCAGTATTTT.